The 27 T cell receptor beta chains listed next were all sequenced from one sample in a study of blood T cell repertoires in COVID-19. The table came from immunoSEQ multiplex PCR; TCRdb's copy has only in-frame clones and leaves some out. In the table there are over 70,000 clones, 80% of which are singletons. The sequencing sample was made of peripheral blood. The receptor set was obtained from a woman aged 70-85 years with acute or convalescent COVID-19.

This clone was picked up a small number of times. The V gene is TRBV28, the J gene TRBJ1-6, with TRBD1 matching over 7 bases. Germline V gene sequence: CDR1 MDHEN, CDR2 SYDVKM. The CDR3 is 14 residues long. The trim removed 5 bases at V and 8 bases at J, leaving 6 bases unmatched. The CDR3 protein is CASSRTGGYSPLHF. The DNA of the CDR3 is TGTGCCAGCAGTCGGACAGGAGGATATTCACCCCTCCACTTT. The full variable domain, in which reference TRBV28 and TRBJ1-6 provide the parts outside the CDR3, is DVKVTQSSRYLVKRTGEKVFLECVQDMDHENMFWYRQDPGLGLRLIYFSYDVKMKEKGDIPEGYSVSREKKERFSLILESASTNQTSMYLCASSRTGGYSPLHFGNGTRLTVT.

V and J are TRBV10-3 and TRBJ2-3, with D possibly TRBD2 on 6 matching bases. This CDR3 region has 14 residues. V shed 6 bases and J shed 6 bases, with 16 bases lying between them. The germline gives CDR1 ENHRY, CDR2 SYGVKD. CDR3 region: CAISPGLEWDTQYF. DNA of the CDR3: TGTGCCATCAGCCCGGGACTCGAATGGGATACGCAGTATTTT.

The V and J genes are TRBV12-2 and TRBJ1-2; the table assigns TRBD1, which was not confirmed against the DNA. TRBV12-2 is a listed pseudogene. This CDR3 contains 14 residues. Written as DNA, the CDR3 is TGTGCAAGTCGCTTAGTAAGGACAGGGGGAGGCTACACCTTC. As protein: CASRLVRTGGGYTF.

This chain connects TRBV13 to TRBJ1-6, with 7 nucleotides matching TRBD1. The CDR3 has 14 amino acids. Germline CDR1 and CDR2: PRHDT and FYEKMQ (reference sequence). Trimming at V came to 3 bases and at J to 10 bases, leaving 6 bases not matched to a gene. The CDR3 loop reads CASSFRQGQSPLHF. CDR3 bases: TGTGCCAGCAGCTTTAGACAGGGTCAATCACCCCTCCACTTT. The complete variable domain, with remaining parts taken from reference TRBV13 and TRBJ1-6, reads AAGVIQSPRHLIKEKRETATLKCYPIPRHDTVYWYQQGPGQDPQFLISFYEKMQSDKGSIPDRFSAQQFSDYHSELNMSSLELGDSALYFCASSFRQGQSPLHFGNGTRLTVT.

This chain links TRBV25-1 with TRBJ1-6; D not certain. V shed 3 bases and J shed 6 bases, with 9 bases lying between them. CDR3 length: 14 residues. Germline lookup yields CDR1 MGHDK and CDR2 SYGVNS. The CDR3, as DNA: TGTGCCAGCAGTGATAGTGGAGCTAATTCACCCCTCCACTTT. Translated: CASSDSGANSPLHF.

V and J are TRBV18 and TRBJ2-6; a weak D match, TRBD1 (6 bases). V lost 3 bases and J 0 bases, leaving 9 bases between the germline ends. The CDR3 loop spans 16 amino acids. CDR1 and CDR2 (germline): KGHSH, LQKENI. The CDR3 spells CASSPSQGSGANVLTF. CDR3 DNA sequence: TGTGCCAGCTCACCCTCACAGGGCTCTGGGGCCAACGTCCTGACTTTC.

This rearrangement joins TRBV10-3 to TRBJ1-2, with TRBD1 matching over 9 bases. The CDR3 length is 15 residues. Germline-derived CDR1 and CDR2 are ENHRY and SYGVKD. V lost 0 bases, J lost 5 bases, and 4 bases stayed unmatched. Here the CDR3 DNA reads TGTGCCATCAGTGAGTCACAGGGGGCGTTTTATGGCTACACCTTC. Its translation is CAISESQGAFYGYTF.

This chain connects TRBV6-5 to TRBJ1-1; no firm D call. CDR3 length: 12 residues. Germline V gene lookup returns CDR1 MNHEY and CDR2 SVGAGI. V lost 7 bases, J lost 1 base, and 7 bases lay in between. The CDR3 DNA reads TGTGCCAGCACTCGGGGGAACACTGAAGCTTTCTTT. This codes for CASTRGNTEAFF.

The chain links TRBV28 to TRBJ1-6; TRBD1 agrees at 11 bases. The CDR3 has 15 residues. The V gene's germline CDR1 is MDHEN and CDR2 SYDVKM. The V and J ends lost 6 bases and 9 bases, in that order; junction bases with no gene match: 7. CDR3 sequence reads: CASRAGTGGGSPLHF. The CDR3 nucleotides are TGTGCCAGCAGGGCCGGGACAGGGGGTGGTTCACCCCTCCACTTT.

This sequence joins TRBV7-2 and TRBJ1-1; TRBD1 matches at 10 bases. The CDR3 covers 15 residues. Germline CDR1 SGHTA, CDR2 FQGNSA. V gave up 5 bases and J gave up 6 bases; unmatched junction bases: 9. The DNA for the CDR3 is TGTGCCAGCAGCCGGGACAGGGGAATCTCATCTGAAGCTTTCTTT. Residues: CASSRDRGISSEAFF.

This chain joins TRBV5-1 and TRBJ2-3; TRBD2 matches 7 bases. CDR1 is SGHRS and CDR2 is YFSETQ in the germline V gene. Trimming took 1 base from V and 3 from J; bases not matched to a gene: 11. The CDR3 extends over 17 amino acids. CDR3 protein: CASSLQGIAGVTDTQYF. The CDR3 DNA is TGCGCCAGCAGCTTGCAGGGAATAGCGGGTGTTACAGATACGCAGTATTTT.

This clone came up a few times. V is TRBV19 and J is TRBJ1-5; D not certain. Germline V gene sequence: CDR1 LNHDA, CDR2 SQIVND (reference sequence). This CDR3 spans 15 amino acids. The V end lost 3 bases, the J end lost 2 bases, and 11 bases lay between the germline ends. The CDR3: CASSIEGRGNQPQHF. The CDR3 region has the DNA TGTGCCAGTAGTATTGAGGGTCGGGGCAATCAGCCCCAGCATTTT.

The sample holds one count of this clone. The chain couples TRBV28 to TRBJ1-1; D possibly corresponds to TRBD1 (6 bases). V lost 2 bases and J lost 5, with 12 bases in between. Germline CDR1 and CDR2: MDHEN and SYDVKM. The CDR3 loop spans 14 amino acids. This chain's CDR3 is CASSLNRVSTEAFF. CDR3 nucleotide sequence: TGTGCCAGCAGTTTAAACAGGGTGTCGACTGAAGCTTTCTTT.

This chain uses TRBV7-8 with TRBJ2-1; D possibly corresponds to TRBD2 (6 bases). The CDR3 runs to 16 residues. Trimming removed 0 bases at V and 10 bases at J, with 19 bases between. The germline gives CDR1 SGHVS, CDR2 FQNEAQ. The CDR3 sequence is CASSLAGGLLGEEQFF. The CDR3 region has the DNA TGTGCCAGCAGCTTAGCGGGGGGACTCCTAGGCGAGGAGCAGTTCTTC.

Comment on this clone: Distinct nucleotide sequences in the sample also encode this CDR3. The rearrangement uses TRBV5-1 and TRBJ2-5; 13 positions agree with TRBD2. The CDR3 contains 15 residues. Losses at the gene ends were 4 bases for V and 5 bases for J; bases not matched to a gene: 5. The V gene's germline CDR1 is SGHRS and CDR2 YFSETQ. The CDR3 DNA reads as TGCGCCAGCAGCCCGGGACTAGCGGGGAGGGAGACCCAGTACTTC. Its translation is CASSPGLAGRETQYF. Full variable domain (remainder filled in from reference TRBV5-1 and TRBJ2-5): KAGVTQTPRYLIKTRGQQVTLSCSPISGHRSVSWYQQTPGQGLQFLFEYFSETQRNKGNFPGRFSGRQFSNSRSEMNVSTLELGDSALYLCASSPGLAGRETQYFGPGTRLLVL.

The chain uses TRBV7-8 and TRBJ1-2; tentative D call: TRBD1 (5 bases). V dropped 7 bases and J dropped 8 bases, with 17 bases sitting between them. Germline V lookup: CDR1 SGHVS, CDR2 FQNEAQ. The CDR3 length is 13 residues. This CDR3 reads CASTPLQGFGYTF. For the CDR3, the DNA is TGTGCCAGCACCCCTCTCCAGGGTTTCGGCTACACCTTC.

The chain couples TRBV12-3 or TRBV12-4 to TRBJ2-1, with D maybe TRBD1 (6 bases). This CDR3 region has 12 residues. V lost 7 bases and J lost 10, with 14 bases in between. The CDR3 DNA reads TGTGCCAGCACCAAGGGGGTCAACGAGCAGTTCTTC. This codes for CASTKGVNEQFF.

The chain uses TRBV5-6 and TRBJ2-1, with 11 positions matching TRBD2. The CDR3 length is 16 residues. V lost 1 base to trimming and J lost 3 bases; unmatched junction nucleotides: 3. Germline V gene lookup returns CDR1 SGHDT and CDR2 YYEEEE. CDR3 sequence reads: CASSLRTSGRYNEQFF. CDR3 DNA: TGTGCCAGCAGCTTGAGGACTAGCGGGCGCTACAATGAGCAGTTCTTC.

The V and J genes are TRBV18 and TRBJ1-2, with no clear D. The germline gives CDR1 KGHSH, CDR2 LQKENI. The CDR3 contains 15 residues. Trimming shortened V by 3 bases and J by 5 bases, and 16 bases separated the two germline ends. CDR3 sequence reads: CASSPPPLQAYGYTF. In DNA, the CDR3 is TGTGCCAGCTCACCCCCTCCCCTGCAGGCGTATGGCTACACCTTC.

The J gene is TRBJ2-6, the V gene TRBV27; 7 positions agree with TRBD1. This CDR3 has 16 amino acids. The V segment lost 7 bases and the J segment 0 bases; nucleotides outside the gene matches: 6. CDR1 and CDR2 from the germline V gene are MNHEY and SMNVEV (reference sequence). As DNA, the CDR3 is TGTGCCAGCACACGACAGGGTGGCTCTGGGGCCAACGTCCTGACTTTC. Residues: CASTRQGGSGANVLTF.

This sequence joins TRBV30 and TRBJ1-3, with a possible D match to TRBD1 (6 bases). The ends were cut back, 0 bases at V and 4 bases at J, with 7 bases in the middle. The germline CDR1 and CDR2 sequences are GTSNPN and SVGIG (reference sequence). CDR3 length equals 13 residues. The CDR3: CAWSVQGGNTIYF. CDR3 nucleotides: TGTGCCTGGAGTGTACAGGGAGGAAACACCATATATTTT.

The chain recombines TRBV6-5 with TRBJ1-2; D is ambiguous. CDR1 and CDR2 from the germline V gene are MNHEY and SVGAGI. Trimming pared 7 bases from V and 2 bases from J, leaving 11 bases between. The CDR3 runs to 13 residues. CDR3 nucleotides: TGTGCCAGCACCCTGACACGAAACTATGGCTACACCTTC. This encodes CASTLTRNYGYTF.

This clone showed up just a few times. The chain is built from TRBV6-5 and TRBJ1-2; TRBD1 aligns across 7 bases. There are 13 residues in the CDR3. Germline-derived CDR1 and CDR2 are MNHEY and SVGAGI. Germline trimming cut 6 bases from V and 2 bases from J; bases unmatched to any gene: 3. The CDR3 region is CASSLTGNYGYTF. The CDR3 nucleotides read TGTGCCAGCAGCCTGACAGGGAACTATGGCTACACCTTC.

This clone was counted a single time. The genes are TRBV19 and TRBJ2-5, with 10 bases lining up with TRBD2. The CDR3 totals 16 residues. From germline, CDR1 is LNHDA and CDR2 SQIVND (reference sequence). With V trimmed by 3 bases and J by 6 bases, 10 bases remained unmatched. The CDR3 loop is CASSIWASGSRKTQYF. In nucleotides, the CDR3 is TGTGCCAGTAGTATTTGGGCTAGCGGGAGTAGGAAGACCCAGTACTTC.

This chain joins TRBV7-9 and TRBJ2-7; D is undetermined. The CDR3 loop spans 13 amino acids. Germline-derived CDR1 and CDR2 are SEHNR and FQNEAQ (reference sequence). Trimming shortened V by 3 bases and J by 4 bases, and 10 bases separated the two germline ends. The CDR3 loop is CASSLGDGYEQYF. DNA for the CDR3: TGTGCCAGCAGCTTGGGCGACGGATACGAGCAGTACTTC. The whole variable domain, remainder taken from reference TRBV7-9 and TRBJ2-7, is DTGVSQNPRHKITKRGQNVTFRCDPISEHNRLYWYRQTLGQGPEFLTYFQNEAQLEKSRLLSDRFSAERPKGSFSTLEIQRTEQGDSAMYLCASSLGDGYEQYFGPGTRLTVT.

This chain joins TRBV7-3 and TRBJ2-1; 9 bases line up with TRBD1. Germline V gene data show CDR1 as SGHTA and CDR2 as FQGTGA. This CDR3 comprises 18 residues. With 1 base clipped from V and 2 bases from J, the junction kept 9 bases outside the gene matches. Here the CDR3 reads CASSLRGLGQGTYNEQFF. CDR3 nucleotide sequence: TGTGCCAGCAGCTTAAGAGGATTGGGACAGGGAACCTACAATGAGCAGTTCTTC.

The CDR3 is CASSLALLAGGRLETQYF. DNA of the CDR3: TGTGCCAGCAGCTTAGCGCTTCTAGCGGGGGGCCGATTGGAGACCCAGTACTTC. The rearrangement joins TRBV7-6 to TRBJ2-5; TRBD2 agrees at 11 bases. V lost 0 bases and J lost 5; bases outside the gene matches: 11. The CDR3 sequence is 18 residues long. Germline-derived CDR1 and CDR2 are SGHVS and FNYEAQ.